Detailed here is one TCR beta chain. Its specificity is not known. This entry comes from a study of T cell responses to AZD1222 COVID-19 vaccine. This table comes from immunoSEQ multiplex PCR, and its TCRdb copy is limited to in-frame clones, with some not included. The table records about 140,000 clones, more than 85% of them present only once. Overall study results and limits: Repertoire collection took place solely once the T cell response had peaked. At study baseline, merely roughly 6 AZD1222 recipients were seropositive. With two AZD1222 doses given, Spike-specific TCR breadth and depth both rose.

The sequencing here drew on peripheral blood, taken on day 0 of AZD1222 vaccination. The source is an adult in good health.

CDR3 amino acids: CASSVGSINEQFF. DNA of the CDR3: TGTGCCAGCAGCGTAGGTAGTATCAATGAGCAGTTCTTC. The chain joins TRBV9 to TRBJ2-1; no clear D gene. Germline CDR1 and CDR2: SGDLS and YYNGEE. The CDR3 has 13 amino acids. V lost 0 bases and J lost 6, with 7 bases in between.